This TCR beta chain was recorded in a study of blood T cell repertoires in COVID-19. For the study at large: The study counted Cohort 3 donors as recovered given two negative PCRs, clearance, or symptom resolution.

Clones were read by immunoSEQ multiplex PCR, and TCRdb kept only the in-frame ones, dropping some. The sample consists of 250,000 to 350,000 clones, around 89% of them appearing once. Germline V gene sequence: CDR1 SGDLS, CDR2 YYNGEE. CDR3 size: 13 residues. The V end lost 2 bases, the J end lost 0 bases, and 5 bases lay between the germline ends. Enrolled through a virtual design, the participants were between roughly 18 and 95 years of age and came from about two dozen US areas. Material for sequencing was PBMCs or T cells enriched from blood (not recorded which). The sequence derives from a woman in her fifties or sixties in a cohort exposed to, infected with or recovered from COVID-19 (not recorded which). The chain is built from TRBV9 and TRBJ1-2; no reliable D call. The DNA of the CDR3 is TGTGCCAGCAGCGTGGCAGCTAACTATGGCTACACCTTC. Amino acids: CASSVAANYGYTF.